This T cell receptor (beta chain) was sequenced in a study of T cell responses to AZD1222 COVID-19 vaccine (dated by TCRdb to about 2021). Regarding the complete study: AZD1222 recipients whose second dose came at about 4 weeks and those whose second dose came at about 12 weeks were combined into one group, since spike-specific TCR depth and breadth did not differ between the two schedules. A total of 230 to 250 trial participants underwent TCR sequencing, of whom roughly 210 had received two doses of AZD1222 and around 26 had received two doses of the MenACWY control vaccine. Trial participants were enrolled by age into 18-55, 56-69 and 70-plus year subgroups, with around 150, 28 and 57 TCR-sequenced participants respectively.

The sample's time point label, in plain terms: baseline before first vaccination. Vaccinee samples came from UK trials COV001 and COV002, including a single-blind randomized controlled phase 2/3 trial of AZD1222 (ChAdOx1 nCoV-19) in healthy adults. For TCRbeta chain sequencing, PBMC samples from trial participants were taken at day 0 and at day 28 after the second dose. The CDR3 regions of human TCRbeta chains were subjected to immunosequencing. Per the original workflow: TCRs in the repertoires were compared against a reference library of SARS-CoV-2-specific TCRs that had been generated with the MIRA antigen-specificity platform. Breadth was defined as the fraction of unique TCRs that were SARS-CoV-2-associated, and depth was defined as the fraction of total T cells that were SARS-CoV-2-associated. Using the MIRA data, each spike-specific TCR was assigned both to the spike region to which the TCR was reactive and to a CD4 or CD8 class. Log10-transformed breadth and depth values were compared by one-way ANOVA with Sidak's multiple comparisons tests. The table comes from immuneACCESS by way of TCRdb, which keeps in-frame sequences with V and J called. Part of the clones is missing from these tables; in studies checked, under half for an unresolved V gene and the rest for unknown reasons. V, J and clone size are taken as reported in that table, and D and trimming were inferred from the DNA itself. Counted in this sample were 140,000 to 150,000 clones; 85% to 90% of them appeared once. The ten top clones hold 1.5% to 2% of the sample.

Regarding this clone: Its antigen is currently not known. No qualities accompany the bases; no much larger clone lies one base away.

General conclusions and limits of the study: A significant rise in spike-specific TCR breadth and depth was observed after two AZD1222 doses relative to day 0 and relative to MenACWY recipients. Because no day 14 peak-response samples were available, repertoires were characterized only after the peak T cell response. Most participants were white British and females outnumbered males, and the authors suggested that clonal diversity may have been underestimated. Conclusions about previously exposed vaccinees are limited, since just five to seven AZD1222 recipients were seropositive for SARS-CoV-2 at baseline. The 56-69-year group was small, and its depth increase did not reach significance, likely because of low power. Reportedly, almost half of the unique spike-specific TCRs recognized epitopes lying outside the regions that are mutated in the B.1.351 and B.1.1.7 variants. CD4 TCRs associated with the vaccine covered the entire spike protein, and the dominant responses were in regions 160-218 and 743-854.

V gives up 5 bases and J gives up 3 bases, and the segment between their germline ends measures 13 bases. The CDR3, from cysteine to phenylalanine, totals 15 residues. Of the read, only the CDR3 DNA is kept; its 45 bases are in frame from base 1. Based on the germline V gene, the CDR1 and CDR2 sequences are SGHVS and FQNEAQ. The chain is assembled from TRBV7-8 and TRBJ1-4, with TRBD1 perhaps the D gene, on 6 matching bases. Sequences were derived from peripheral blood, sampled on day 0 of AZD1222 vaccination. The TCR comes from an adult in good health. In nucleotide form, the sequence is TGTGCCAGCAGCCGACACCGGGGGCCTAATGAAAAACTGTTTTTT. Translation gives CASSRHRGPNEKLFF.